These 25 T cell receptor beta chains came from one sample sequenced in a study of identical twins. TCRdb re-called the 5' RACE reads with MiXCR, one entry per CDR3 protein. In the table there are fewer than 650,000 distinct CDR3 sequences, roughly 6.6% of which are singletons. The sample also formed part of further work on yellow fever vaccine responses in identical twins.

Sequencing input: PBMCs. These receptors were taken from a woman between 18 and 29 years old in good health.

This clonotype came up a few times. J is TRBJ2-7 and V is TRBV28, with 7 positions matching TRBD1. The J segment lost 0 bases and the V segment lost 2 bases, leaving 4 bases of the junction unmatched. CDR3 length: 15 residues. The germline gives CDR1 MDHEN, CDR2 SYDVKM. CDR3 loop: CASSLQRQGSYEQYV. As DNA, the CDR3 is TGTGCCAGCAGTTTACAGAGACAGGGCTCCTACGAGCAGTACGTC.

V gene TRBV10-3 combines with J gene TRBJ1-1; TRBD1 agrees at 7 bases. The trim removed 6 bases at V and 4 bases at J, leaving 5 bases unmatched. This CDR3 is 13 amino acids long. Per the germline V gene, CDR1 is ENHRY and CDR2 is SYGVKD. The CDR3 here is CAISGQAGTEAFF. CDR3 sequence (DNA): TGTGCCATCAGCGGACAGGCTGGCACTGAAGCTTTCTTT.

The J gene is TRBJ2-7, the V gene TRBV3-1; D gene unclear. Between the trimmed V and J ends, which lost 5 bases and 3 bases, there was a span of 11 bases. Germline CDR1 reads LGHDT; CDR2 reads YNNKEL (reference sequence). CDR3 size: 13 residues. The CDR3 sequence is CASSNPDRYEQYF. CDR3 DNA: TGTGCCAGCAGCAACCCGGACCGCTACGAGCAGTACTTC.

The J gene is TRBJ2-7, the V gene TRBV12-3 or TRBV12-4, with TRBD2 matching 8 bases. The CDR3 is 13 amino acids. The V segment lost 6 bases and the J segment 3 bases; nucleotides outside the gene matches: 4. Here the CDR3 DNA reads TGTGCCAGCAGCCCTAGCGGGTTCTACGAGCAGTACTTC. Its protein is CASSPSGFYEQYF.

This clonotype was observed at least ten times. The chain employs TRBV18 and TRBJ2-1; D gene unclear. The CDR3 extends over 13 amino acids. V gave up 2 bases and J gave up 5 bases, with 7 bases separating them. The germline CDR1 and CDR2 sequences are KGHSH and LQKENI. The CDR3 sequence: CASSPRTDNEQFF. The CDR3 region has the DNA TGTGCCAGCTCACCAAGGACGGACAATGAGCAGTTCTTC.

This clonotype has at least ten counts. This chain connects TRBV29-1 to TRBJ2-5; 10 nucleotides align to TRBD1. The CDR3 loop spans 21 amino acids. Looked up from germline, CDR1 is SQVTM and CDR2 is ANQGSEA. J was trimmed by 2 bases and V by 6 bases; bases with no gene match: 27. The chain's CDR3 is CSVRDRGPEGTSWYGQETQYF. The CDR3 bases are TGCAGCGTCCGGGACAGGGGCCCCGAGGGTACTAGCTGGTATGGGCAAGAGACCCAGTACTTC.

Many counts were recorded for this clonotype. The V call is TRBV28, the J call TRBJ2-5; 7 bases match TRBD1. Germline V gives CDR1 MDHEN, CDR2 SYDVKM. The CDR3 has 16 residues. J gave up 1 base and V 6 bases, and 11 bases lay outside the gene matches. The CDR3 nucleotides are TGTGCCAGCAGCCAATACGGACAGGAGGCCCAAGAGACCCAGTACTTC. It specifies CASSQYGQEAQETQYF.

This clonotype was seen a handful of times. The V and J genes are TRBV29-1 and TRBJ2-5; 7 positions match TRBD1. The germline gives CDR1 SQVTM, CDR2 ANQGSEA. The CDR3 spans 14 residues. Trimming cost V 0 bases and J 3 bases; bases outside gene matches: 4. CDR3 sequence reads: CSVEDLQGEETQYF. In nucleotides, the CDR3 is TGCAGCGTTGAAGATCTTCAGGGGGAAGAGACCCAGTACTTC.

This clonotype was seen only a few times. The chain recombines TRBV28 with TRBJ2-2; D gene uncertain. There are 13 residues in the CDR3. Germline V gene data show CDR1 as MDHEN and CDR2 as SYDVKM. The V gene lost 10 bases and the J gene lost 4 bases, with 13 bases spanning the gap. The CDR3 sequence is CATTPPGTGELFF. DNA for the CDR3: TGTGCCACCACGCCCCCGGGCACCGGGGAGCTGTTTTTT.

This sequence joins TRBV2 and TRBJ2-7; 7 bases are shared with TRBD2. Losses at the gene ends were 6 bases for V and 3 bases for J; bases not matched to a gene: 14. Germline CDR1 is SNHLY and CDR2 is FYNNEI. The CDR3 totals 16 residues. CDR3 in amino acids: CASRGPGTKTIYEQYV. In nucleotides, the CDR3 is TGTGCCAGCAGGGGACCCGGGACTAAGACTATCTACGAGCAGTACGTC.

The chain uses TRBV10-3 and TRBJ2-7, with D possibly TRBD2 on 6 matching bases. The CDR3 is 14 amino acids. V was clipped by 4 bases and J by 5 bases, with 15 bases between them. Per the germline V gene, CDR1 is ENHRY and CDR2 is SYGVKD. This CDR3 reads CAISVGLASDEQYF. The CDR3 nucleotides read TGTGCCATCAGTGTGGGGCTAGCGAGTGACGAGCAGTACTTC.

This clonotype was counted only a few times. The chain links TRBV5-1 to TRBJ2-7, with D maybe TRBD2 (6 bases). Trimming cost V 2 bases and J 6 bases, with 12 bases left between them. CDR3 length: 13 amino acids. The germline V gene encodes CDR1 SGHRS and CDR2 YFSETQ. The CDR3 DNA sequence: TGCGCCAGCAGCTTCGGAGGGGTCGGCGAGCAGTACTTC. The encoded protein is CASSFGGVGEQYF.

This clonotype appeared many times. The chain couples TRBV12-3 or TRBV12-4 to TRBJ2-5, with D perhaps matching TRBD1 or TRBD2 (6 bases each). The ends were cut back, 5 bases at V and 2 bases at J, with 15 bases in the middle. CDR3 length: 15 amino acids. CDR3 loop: CASSPPGAGQETQYF. CDR3 in DNA: TGTGCCAGCAGTCCGCCGGGGGCTGGGCAAGAGACCCAGTACTTC.

This clonotype was detected only a few times. The rearrangement joins TRBV10-3 to TRBJ2-7; D ambiguous. This CDR3 is built from 11 residues. Trimming cost V 3 bases and J 5 bases, with 5 bases left between them. CDR1 and CDR2 (germline): ENHRY, SYGVKD. CDR3 protein: CAISDLDEQYV. The CDR3 DNA sequence: TGTGCCATCAGTGATTTGGACGAGCAGTACGTC.

The chain couples TRBV20-1 to TRBJ2-3; 7 nucleotides align to TRBD2. V lost 5 bases and J lost 1; bases outside the gene matches: 6. The CDR3 spans 14 residues. The germline gives CDR1 DFQATT, CDR2 SNEGSKA (reference sequence). DNA for the CDR3: TGCAGTGCTCCGAGCGGGGCCCGCACAGATACGCAGTATTTT. This translates into CSAPSGARTDTQYF.

This clonotype was observed many times. The chain combines TRBV7-8 with TRBJ2-1; 12 nucleotides align to TRBD2. Germline-derived CDR1 and CDR2 are SGHVS and FQNEAQ. The CDR3 covers 18 residues. J lost 7 bases, V lost 6 bases, and 16 bases had no gene match. The CDR3 DNA is TGTGCCAGCAGGGGGGGGCTAGCGGGAGGGCCAAGATGGAATGAGCAGTTCTTC. This gives the protein CASRGGLAGGPRWNEQFF.

This clonotype was seen at least ten times. V is TRBV6-1 and J is TRBJ2-4; 8 nucleotides agree with TRBD2. After removal of 7 bases from V and 3 bases from J, the junction contained 2 bases not matched to a gene. CDR3 length equals 13 residues. Germline V gene data show CDR1 as MNHNS and CDR2 as SASEGT. The CDR3 DNA reads TGTGCCAGCAAGGGACTAGGCAAAAACATTCAGTACTTC. Translation: CASKGLGKNIQYF.

This clonotype was seen ten or more times. The chain combines TRBV12-3 or TRBV12-4 with TRBJ1-1; no reliable D call. The CDR3 is made up of 13 amino acids. Trimming removed 3 bases from V and 0 bases from J, with 5 bases in between. CDR3 sequence reads: CASSFAVNTEAFF. The CDR3 bases are TGTGCCAGCAGTTTTGCGGTGAACACTGAAGCTTTCTTT.

At least ten counts were recorded for this clonotype. The chain employs TRBV2 and TRBJ2-1; D possibly corresponds to TRBD1 (5 bases). This CDR3 has 16 residues. Between the trimmed V and J ends, which lost 5 bases and 7 bases, there was a span of 21 bases. The germline CDR1 and CDR2 sequences are SNHLY and FYNNEI. CDR3 DNA: TGTGCCAGCAGTACCGTAGGGGAATTGATTTGGAATGAGCAGTTCTTC. Translation: CASSTVGELIWNEQFF.

This clonotype was counted ten times or more. This sequence joins TRBV12-3 or TRBV12-4 and TRBJ1-3; D is ambiguous. CDR3 length: 13 residues. The V and J ends lost 3 bases and 6 bases respectively, with 9 bases between them. The CDR3 DNA reads as TGTGCCAGCAGTTTGGTCATCGTAAACACCATATATTTT. It is translated as CASSLVIVNTIYF.

This clonotype was counted ten times or more. Sequence at one end of the junction differs from germline and may be a read error. The chain joins TRBV6-6 to TRBJ2-1; D assignment may be TRBD1 or TRBD2 (5 bases each). CDR1 is MNHNY and CDR2 is SVGAGI in the germline V gene (reference sequence). This CDR3 spans 13 amino acids. The CDR3 region is CASSSRLEGPLRF. The CDR3 coding sequence is TGTGCCAGCAGTTCCCGTCTAGAGGGACCCCTGCGGTTC.

This clonotype was picked up a small number of times. This chain uses TRBV7-8 with TRBJ2-1; D may be TRBD2 (6 bases). CDR1 and CDR2 from the germline V gene are SGHVS and FQNEAQ. This CDR3 spans 15 amino acids. Trimming stripped 5 bases from V and 7 bases from J, with 18 bases between. Here the CDR3 reads CASSRSGGPANEQFF. Here the CDR3 DNA reads TGTGCCAGCAGCAGATCCGGGGGACCGGCGAATGAGCAGTTCTTC.

The table lists this clonotype with a few counts. The V call is TRBV2, the J call TRBJ2-7, with 10 bases that match TRBD1. V was pared by 6 bases and J by 6 bases, with 11 bases of the junction left unmatched. Germline CDR1 and CDR2: SNHLY and FYNNEI. CDR3 length equals 15 residues. The CDR3 DNA reads TGTGCCAGCAGCGGCTCGCCGGGACAGGGGCTCGAGCAGTACTTC. It is translated as CASSGSPGQGLEQYF.

The table lists this clonotype with a count of one. The chain recombines TRBV20-1 with TRBJ2-5; D is ambiguous. This CDR3 is built from 12 residues. V was trimmed by 3 bases and J by 2 bases, leaving 7 bases between them. Germline V CDR1 and CDR2: DFQATT, SNEGSKA (reference sequence). CDR3 amino acids: CSASPSQETQYF. As DNA, the CDR3 is TGCAGTGCTAGCCCATCACAAGAGACCCAGTACTTC.

This clonotype appeared many times. The J gene is TRBJ1-5, the V gene TRBV6-1; 8 bases match TRBD1. Germline V gene lookup returns CDR1 MNHNS and CDR2 SASEGT. V was clipped by 7 bases and J by 2 bases; unmatched bases: 10. The CDR3 is 16 amino acids. The CDR3 DNA sequence: TGTGCCAGCAAGACCCTTTCGACAGGGGGCAATCAGCCCCAGCATTTT. Amino acids: CASKTLSTGGNQPQHF.